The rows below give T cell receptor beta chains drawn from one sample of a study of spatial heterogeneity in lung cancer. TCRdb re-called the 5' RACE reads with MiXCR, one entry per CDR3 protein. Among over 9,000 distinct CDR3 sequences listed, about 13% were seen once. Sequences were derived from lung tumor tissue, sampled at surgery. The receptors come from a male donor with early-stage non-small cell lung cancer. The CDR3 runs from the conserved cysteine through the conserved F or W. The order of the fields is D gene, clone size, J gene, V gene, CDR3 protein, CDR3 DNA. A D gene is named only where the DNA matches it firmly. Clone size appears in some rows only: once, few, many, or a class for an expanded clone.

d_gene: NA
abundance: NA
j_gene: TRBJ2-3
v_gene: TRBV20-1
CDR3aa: CSAPGGDTQYF
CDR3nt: TGCAGTGCCCCCGGGGGAGATACGCAGTATTTT

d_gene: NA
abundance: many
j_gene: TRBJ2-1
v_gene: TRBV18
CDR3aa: CASSLYNEQFF
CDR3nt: TGTGCCAGCTCACTATACAATGAGCAGTTCTTC

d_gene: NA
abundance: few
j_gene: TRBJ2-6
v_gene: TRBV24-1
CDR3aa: CATSEAGTDSGANVLTF
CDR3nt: TGTGCCACCAGTGAGGCCGGGACGGACTCTGGGGCCAACGTCCTGACTTTC

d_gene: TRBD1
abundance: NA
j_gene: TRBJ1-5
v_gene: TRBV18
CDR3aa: CASSPGTGTGQPQHF
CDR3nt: TGTGCCAGCTCACCCGGGACAGGGACGGGGCAGCCCCAGCATTTT

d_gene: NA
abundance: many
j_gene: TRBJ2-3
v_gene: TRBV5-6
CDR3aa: CASSLASRQAFTDTQYF
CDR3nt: TGTGCCAGCAGCTTGGCTTCCCGACAGGCTTTCACAGATACGCAGTATTTT

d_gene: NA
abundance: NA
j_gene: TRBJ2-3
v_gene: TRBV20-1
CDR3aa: CSARDQGRTDTQYF
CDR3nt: TGCAGTGCTAGAGATCAAGGTAGAACAGATACGCAGTATTTT

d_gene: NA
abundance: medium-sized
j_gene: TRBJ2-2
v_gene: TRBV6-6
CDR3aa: CASIQGGTGELFF
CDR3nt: TGTGCCAGCATTCAGGGGGGCACCGGGGAGCTGTTTTTT

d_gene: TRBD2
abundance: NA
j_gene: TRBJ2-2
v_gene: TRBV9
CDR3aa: CASSALPSGGSGELFF
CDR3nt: TGTGCCAGCAGCGCCCTGCCTAGCGGGGGGTCCGGGGAGCTGTTTTTT

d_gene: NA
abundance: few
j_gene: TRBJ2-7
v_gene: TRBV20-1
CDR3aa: CSARVGYEQYF
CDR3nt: TGCAGTGCTAGAGTCGGTTACGAGCAGTACTTC

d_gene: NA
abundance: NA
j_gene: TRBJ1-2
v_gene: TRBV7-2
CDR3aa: CASTRGPTYGYTF
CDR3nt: TGTGCCAGCACCCGCGGGCCCACCTATGGCTACACCTTC

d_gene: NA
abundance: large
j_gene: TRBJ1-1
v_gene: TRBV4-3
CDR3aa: CASSHGTDRPNTEAFF
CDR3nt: TGCGCCAGCAGCCACGGAACAGATCGACCGAACACTGAAGCTTTCTTT

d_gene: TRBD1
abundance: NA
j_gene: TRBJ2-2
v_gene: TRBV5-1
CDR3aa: CASSQGAHTGELFF
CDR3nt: TGCGCCAGCTCACAGGGGGCCCACACCGGGGAGCTGTTTTTT

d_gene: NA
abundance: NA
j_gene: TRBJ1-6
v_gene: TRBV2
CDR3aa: CASRSGTLENSPLHF
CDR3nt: TGTGCCAGCAGGAGTGGGACACTCGAAAATTCACCCCTCCACTTT

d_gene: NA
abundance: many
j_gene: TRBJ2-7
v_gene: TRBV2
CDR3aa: CASSARQNYEQYF
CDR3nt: TGTGCCAGCAGCGCTCGACAGAACTACGAGCAGTACTTC

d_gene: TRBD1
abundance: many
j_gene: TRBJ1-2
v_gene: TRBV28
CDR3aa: CASRETGGVGYTF
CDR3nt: TGTGCCAGCAGAGAGACAGGGGGAGTGGGGTACACCTTC

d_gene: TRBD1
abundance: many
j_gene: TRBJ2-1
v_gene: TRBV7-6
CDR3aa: CASSLSGTGWSDEQFF
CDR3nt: TGTGCCAGCAGCTTATCCGGGACAGGGTGGTCGGATGAGCAGTTCTTC

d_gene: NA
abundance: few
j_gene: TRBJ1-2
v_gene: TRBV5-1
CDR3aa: CASSLWPGDTYYGYTF
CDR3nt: TGCGCCAGCAGCTTGTGGCCGGGCGACACGTACTATGGCTACACCTTC

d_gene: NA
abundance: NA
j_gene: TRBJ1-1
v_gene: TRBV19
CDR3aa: CASSPLPGQLSEAFF
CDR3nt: TGTGCCAGTAGTCCACTCCCCGGACAGCTATCTGAAGCTTTCTTT

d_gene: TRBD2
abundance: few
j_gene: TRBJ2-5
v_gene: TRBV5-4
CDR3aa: CASSFSGGTQETQYF
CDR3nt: TGTGCCAGCAGTTTTAGCGGGGGGACCCAAGAGACCCAGTACTTC

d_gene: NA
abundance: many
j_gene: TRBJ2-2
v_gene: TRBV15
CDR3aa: CATSRDRGTSWVFF
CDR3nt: TGTGCCACCAGCAGAGATCGAGGGACTTCTTGGGTGTTTTTT

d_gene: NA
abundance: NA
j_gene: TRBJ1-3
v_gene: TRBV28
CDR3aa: CASSLDRRYSGNTIYF
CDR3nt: TGTGCCAGCAGTTTAGATCGACGGTACTCTGGAAACACCATATATTTT

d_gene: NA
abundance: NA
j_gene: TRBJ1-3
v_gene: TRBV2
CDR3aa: CASSVDSGNTIYF
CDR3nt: TGTGCCAGCAGTGTCGACTCTGGAAACACCATATATTTT

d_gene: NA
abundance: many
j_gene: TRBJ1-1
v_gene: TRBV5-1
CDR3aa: CASSPRGDTEAFF
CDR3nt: TGCGCCAGCAGCCCCAGGGGTGACACTGAAGCTTTCTTT

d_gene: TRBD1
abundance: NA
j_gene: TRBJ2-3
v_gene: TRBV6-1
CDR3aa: CASSATGVWTDTQYF
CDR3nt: TGTGCCAGCAGTGCAACAGGGGTCTGGACAGATACGCAGTATTTT

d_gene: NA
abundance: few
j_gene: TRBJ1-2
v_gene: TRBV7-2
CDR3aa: CASSLPGTPIPPYGYTF
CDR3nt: TGTGCCAGCAGCTTACCCGGGACCCCGATTCCCCCCTATGGCTACACCTTC

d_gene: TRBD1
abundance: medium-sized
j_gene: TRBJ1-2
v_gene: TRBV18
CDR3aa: CASSSREAGGGVYGYTF
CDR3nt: TGTGCCAGCTCATCCCGGGAGGCAGGGGGCGGCGTCTATGGCTACACCTTC

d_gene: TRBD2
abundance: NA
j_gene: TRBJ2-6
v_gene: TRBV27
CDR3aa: CASSLRGTSGGSGANVLTF
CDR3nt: TGTGCCAGCAGTCTTAGGGGGACTAGCGGGGGCTCTGGGGCCAACGTCCTGACTTTC

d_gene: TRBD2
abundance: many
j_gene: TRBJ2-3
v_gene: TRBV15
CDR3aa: CATSGRTKAGETDTQYF
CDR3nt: TGTGCCACCAGCGGTAGGACAAAAGCGGGGGAGACAGATACGCAGTATTTT

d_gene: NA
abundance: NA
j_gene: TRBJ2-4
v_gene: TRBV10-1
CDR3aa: CASSEFVWAF
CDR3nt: TGCGCCAGCAGTGAGTTTGTATGGGCCTTC

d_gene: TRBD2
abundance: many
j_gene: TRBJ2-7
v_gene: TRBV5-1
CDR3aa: CASSFGTSGGPKYYEQYF
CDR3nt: TGCGCCAGCAGCTTCGGGACTAGCGGGGGGCCGAAATACTACGAGCAGTACTTC

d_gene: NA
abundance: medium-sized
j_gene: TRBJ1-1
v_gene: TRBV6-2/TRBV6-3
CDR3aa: CASSYRDWGTEAFF
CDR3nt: TGTGCCAGCAGTTACAGAGACTGGGGCACTGAAGCTTTCTTT

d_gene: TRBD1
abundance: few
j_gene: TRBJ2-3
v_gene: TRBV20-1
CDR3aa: CSARDPQGARDTQYF
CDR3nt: TGCAGTGCTAGAGATCCCCAGGGGGCGAGGGATACGCAGTATTTT

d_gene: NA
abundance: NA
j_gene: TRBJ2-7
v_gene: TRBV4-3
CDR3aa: CASSRGRNSYEQYF
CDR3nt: TGCGCCAGCAGCCGAGGACGGAACTCCTACGAGCAGTACTTC

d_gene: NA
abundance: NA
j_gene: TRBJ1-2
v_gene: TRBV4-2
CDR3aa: CASSQRDGYYGYTF
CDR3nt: TGTGCCAGCAGCCAGCGGGATGGTTACTATGGCTACACCTTC

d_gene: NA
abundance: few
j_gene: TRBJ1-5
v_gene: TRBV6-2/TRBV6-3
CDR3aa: CASSYNGNSNQPQHF
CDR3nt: TGTGCCAGCAGTTACAACGGCAATAGCAATCAGCCCCAGCATTTT

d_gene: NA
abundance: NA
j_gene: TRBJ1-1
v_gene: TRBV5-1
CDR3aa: CASSLEGPSSTEAFF
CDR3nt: TGCGCCAGCAGCTTGGAGGGACCCTCCAGCACTGAAGCTTTCTTT

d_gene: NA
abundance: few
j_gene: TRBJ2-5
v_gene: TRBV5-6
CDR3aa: CASRSDWEETQYF
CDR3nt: TGTGCCAGCAGGTCGGACTGGGAAGAGACCCAGTACTTC

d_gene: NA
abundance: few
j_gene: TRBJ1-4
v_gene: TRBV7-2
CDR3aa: CASSFQRTVVNEKLFF
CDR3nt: TGTGCCAGCAGCTTCCAACGGACGGTAGTTAATGAAAAACTGTTTTTT

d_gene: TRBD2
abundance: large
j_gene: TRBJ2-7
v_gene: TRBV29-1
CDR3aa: CSVEGLAGAGSYEQYF
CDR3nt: TGCAGCGTGGAGGGACTAGCGGGGGCGGGCTCCTACGAGCAGTACTTC

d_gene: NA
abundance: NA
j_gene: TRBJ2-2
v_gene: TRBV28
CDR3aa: CASSLRTVNTGELFF
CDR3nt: TGTGCCAGCAGTTTACGGACAGTTAACACCGGGGAGCTGTTTTTT

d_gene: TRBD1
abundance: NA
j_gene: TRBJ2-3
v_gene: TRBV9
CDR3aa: CASSPYATGVTDTQYF
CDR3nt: TGTGCCAGCAGCCCCTACGCGACAGGGGTGACAGATACGCAGTATTTT

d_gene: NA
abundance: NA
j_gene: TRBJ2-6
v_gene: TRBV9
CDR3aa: CASSAGGPGANVLTF
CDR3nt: TGTGCCAGCAGCGCGGGGGGCCCTGGGGCCAACGTCCTGACTTTC